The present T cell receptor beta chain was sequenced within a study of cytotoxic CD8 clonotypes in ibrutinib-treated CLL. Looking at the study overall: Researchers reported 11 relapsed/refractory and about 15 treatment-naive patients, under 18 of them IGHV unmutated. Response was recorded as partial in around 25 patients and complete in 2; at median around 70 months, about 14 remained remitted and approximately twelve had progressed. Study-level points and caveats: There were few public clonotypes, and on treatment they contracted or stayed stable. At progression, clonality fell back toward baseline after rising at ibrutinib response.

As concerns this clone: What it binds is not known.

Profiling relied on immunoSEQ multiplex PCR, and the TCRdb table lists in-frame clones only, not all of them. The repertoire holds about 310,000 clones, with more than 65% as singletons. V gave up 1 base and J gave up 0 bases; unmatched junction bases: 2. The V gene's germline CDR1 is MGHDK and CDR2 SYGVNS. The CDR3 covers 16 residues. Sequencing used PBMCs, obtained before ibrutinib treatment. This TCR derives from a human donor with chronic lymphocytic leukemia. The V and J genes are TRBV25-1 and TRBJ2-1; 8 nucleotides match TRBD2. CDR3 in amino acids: CASSELSGSSYNEQFF. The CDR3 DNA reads TGTGCCAGCAGTGAATTAAGCGGGAGCTCCTACAATGAGCAGTTCTTC.